Below are 6 T cell receptor beta chains sequenced from a single sample in a study of memory CD4+ T cells and cytomegalovirus serostatus. Produced via immunoSEQ multiplex PCR; TCRdb's table is partial and in-frame only. The sample includes some 49,000 clones, around 80% of them seen just once. The sort gate was single viable CD3+CD4+CD8-CD45RO+ cells for memory CD4+ T cells. The sequencing input was memory CD4+ T cells from blood. The receptors here all came from an adult in good health and CMV-seronegative.

The V call is TRBV7-3, the J call TRBJ2-5; 7 bases agree with TRBD2. Germline V gene data show CDR1 as SGHTA and CDR2 as FQGTGA. The V segment lost 2 bases and the J segment 5 bases; nucleotides outside the gene matches: 8. The CDR3 runs to 15 residues. The chain's CDR3 is CASSLGGREGETQYF. CDR3 nucleotide sequence: TGTGCCAGCAGCTTAGGAGGCAGGGAGGGGGAGACCCAGTACTTC.

The rearrangement joins TRBV18 to TRBJ1-3; no clear D gene. Germline CDR1 and CDR2: KGHSH and LQKENI. V was cut by 2 bases and J by 2 bases, with 16 bases left in between. The CDR3 is made up of 17 amino acids. The CDR3 region is CASSPALSSRPGNTIYF. The DNA of the CDR3 is TGTGCCAGCTCACCAGCCCTTTCGAGCCGCCCTGGAAACACCATATATTTT.

This clone was detected only once. V and J are TRBV4-1 and TRBJ1-5; D may be TRBD1 (5 bases). The CDR3 has 15 amino acids. Per the germline V gene, CDR1 is MGHRA and CDR2 is YSYEKL. Trimming left V 2 bases short and J 4 bases short, with 12 bases between. CDR3 in amino acids: CASSQTGAGNQPQHF. The CDR3 DNA sequence: TGCGCCAGCAGCCAAACAGGCGCAGGGAATCAGCCCCAGCATTTT.

This sequence joins TRBV4-1 and TRBJ1-6, with D perhaps matching TRBD1 (5 bases). This CDR3 is 17 amino acids long. Trimming pared 1 base from V and 8 bases from J, leaving 18 bases between. The germline CDR1 and CDR2 sequences are MGHRA and YSYEKL. The CDR3 reads CASSQVVGDRRDSPLHF. The CDR3 DNA is TGCGCCAGCAGCCAAGTGGTCGGGGACCGTCGGGATTCACCCCTCCACTTT.

The chain employs TRBV7-2 and TRBJ1-6, with D possibly matching TRBD1 (6 bases). Germline V gene lookup returns CDR1 SGHTA and CDR2 FQGNSA. This CDR3 has 18 residues. Trimming removed 3 bases at V and 5 bases at J, with 20 bases between. Written as DNA, the CDR3 is TGTGCCAGCAGCTTCGGGGCGGGTAGGCAGGGGAATAATTCACCCCTCCACTTT. Its translation: CASSFGAGRQGNNSPLHF.

The chain has TRBV6-1 and TRBJ1-2, with 12 nucleotides matching TRBD1. The V gene's germline CDR1 is MNHNS and CDR2 SASEGT. This CDR3 spans 14 amino acids. The V and J ends lost 6 bases and 8 bases, in that order; junction bases with no gene match: 7. The CDR3, as DNA: TGTGCCAGCAGGGGGACAGGGGGCTCGGAGGGCTACACCTTC. Its translation: CASRGTGGSEGYTF.